This TCR beta chain was retrieved from a study of regulatory T cells in long-lasting Graves disease. Library construction for TCR beta used iRepertoire HTBI primers and Arm-PCR of CDR3 regions. TCRdb ran MiXCR on the multiplex PCR reads and lists one entry per CDR3 protein. The sample contains a few hundred thousand distinct CDR3 sequences, about 12% of which appear only once. The CDR3 has 16 residues. Germline loops: CDR1 ENHRY, CDR2 SYGVKD. J was trimmed by 2 bases and V by 6 bases; bases with no gene match: 9. As for time point: newly diagnosed GD, antithyroid drugs for less than 3 months. The TCR library was made from RNA that had been extracted from PBMCs in TRIzol. In its sample, this clonotype was seen many times. These data were likewise used in another study, on T cells in Graves' hyperthyroidism and ophthalmopathy.

The receptor was derived from a woman between 18 and 29 years old with Graves disease. The chain uses TRBV10-3 and TRBJ1-2; 10 positions agree with TRBD1. Sequences were derived from peripheral blood mononuclear cells (PBMCs), sampled at new diagnosis, from a patient treated with antithyroid drugs. The CDR3: CAISDGTGAVNYGYTF. Here the CDR3 DNA reads TGTGCCATCAGCGATGGGACAGGGGCCGTGAACTATGGCTACACCTTC.